A single sample is the source of the 17 T cell receptor beta chains below, sequenced in a study of graft-versus-host responses after intestinal transplantation. The antigens for these receptors are not known. The table came from immunoSEQ multiplex PCR; TCRdb's copy has only in-frame clones and leaves some out. The sample records 100,000 or so clones, 80% to 95% being singletons. Sequencing was performed on unstimulated CD4+ T cells sorted from spleen or lymph node cells, taken before intestinal transplant. The receptors were sampled from a human donor who received an intestinal transplant.

V is TRBV19 and J is TRBJ1-1, with a weak D call TRBD1 (6 bases). The CDR3 is 13 amino acids. Germline V lookup: CDR1 LNHDA, CDR2 SQIVND (reference sequence). Trimming took 7 bases from V and 7 from J, leaving 16 bases between them. CDR3 sequence: CASNPGTFDEAFF. CDR3 in DNA: TGTGCCAGTAACCCCGGGACATTTGATGAAGCTTTCTTT. Supplemented by reference TRBV19 and TRBJ1-1, the full variable domain reads DGGITQSPKYLFRKEGQNVTLSCEQNLNHDAMYWYRQDPGQGLRLIYYSQIVNDFQKGDIAEGYSVSREKKESFPLTVTSAQKNPTAFYLCASNPGTFDEAFFGQGTRLTVV.

The V gene is TRBV2, the J gene TRBJ1-3, with D unresolved. The CDR3 length is 14 residues. Germline assignment: CDR1 SNHLY and CDR2 FYNNEI. The V gene lost 4 bases and the J gene lost 4 bases, with 11 bases spanning the gap. CDR3 region: CASSVYRGGNTIYF. The CDR3 nucleotides read TGTGCCAGCAGTGTATACCGAGGAGGAAACACCATATATTTT.

The chain's CDR3 is CATSRGGAYEQYF. The CDR3 nucleotides read TGTGCCACGTCCAGAGGGGGCGCGTACGAGCAGTACTTC. V and J are TRBV6-5 and TRBJ2-7; 7 bases agree with TRBD1. Per germline, CDR1 MNHEY and CDR2 SVGAGI. The CDR3 spans 13 residues. Trimming took 10 bases from V and 4 from J; bases not matched to a gene: 10.

This rearrangement joins TRBV5-1 to TRBJ2-1; D might be TRBD2 (6 bases). This CDR3 contains 16 residues. With 4 bases removed from V and 0 bases from J, the gap between germline ends came to 14 bases. Germline CDR1 SGHRS, CDR2 YFSETQ. The CDR3 nucleotides read TGCGCCAGCAGCCCATCTAGCGCGAGCTCCTACAATGAGCAGTTCTTC. Translating gives CASSPSSASSYNEQFF.

The genes are TRBV2 and TRBJ1-3; 9 bases are a match to TRBD1. CDR3 length equals 12 residues. With V trimmed by 9 bases and J by 4 bases, 1 base remained unmatched. CDR1 and CDR2 from the germline V gene are SNHLY and FYNNEI. The CDR3: CARGQGGNTIYF. The CDR3 DNA reads TGTGCCAGAGGACAGGGGGGAAACACCATATATTTT.

V and J are TRBV4-3 and TRBJ2-1; the match to TRBD2 covers 8 bases. The CDR3 is 17 amino acids. With 0 bases clipped from V and 8 bases from J, the junction kept 12 bases outside the gene matches. CDR1 and CDR2 (germline): LGHNA, YSLEER. DNA for the CDR3: TGCGCCAGCAGCCAAGATCCCCCCCCGGGGGGGCTCTATGAGCAGTTCTTC. Its translation: CASSQDPPPGGLYEQFF.

The chain combines TRBV5-1 with TRBJ2-7; perhaps TRBD1 as D (6 bases). CDR1 is SGHRS and CDR2 is YFSETQ in the germline V gene. The V end lost 4 bases, the J end lost 2 bases, and 7 bases lay between the germline ends. The CDR3 contains 12 residues. The CDR3, as DNA: TGCGCCAGCAGCCGGGACACCTACGAGCAGTACTTC. Encoded protein: CASSRDTYEQYF. Complete variable domain (other parts from reference TRBV5-1 and TRBJ2-7): KAGVTQTPRYLIKTRGQQVTLSCSPISGHRSVSWYQQTPGQGLQFLFEYFSETQRNKGNFPGRFSGRQFSNSRSEMNVSTLELGDSALYLCASSRDTYEQYFGPGTRLTVT.

The chain couples TRBV28 to TRBJ2-3; the match to TRBD2 covers 11 bases. Germline lookup yields CDR1 MDHEN and CDR2 SYDVKM. The CDR3 extends over 19 amino acids. Trimming cost V 5 bases and J 7 bases; bases outside gene matches: 20. For the CDR3, the DNA is TGTGCCAGCAGTCCCTTGTCTTTTGCTAGCGGGAGGTTGGCGTATACGCAGTATTTT. Translating it yields CASSPLSFASGRLAYTQYF.

The rearrangement links TRBV28 to TRBJ2-5; the D gene is possibly TRBD1 (5 bases). The J call may not be correct, given that the DNA end is closer to TRBJ2-7. This CDR3 spans 14 amino acids. The germline gives CDR1 MDHEN, CDR2 SYDVKM. The DNA of the CDR3 is TGTGCCAGCAGTTCTGGGGCAGCAGCCTACGAGCAGTACTTC. Translated, it gives CASSSGAAAYEQYF.

This clone was seen a few times. The chain combines TRBV6-1 with TRBJ2-7; 9 bases are a match to TRBD1. Losses at the gene ends were 8 bases for V and 1 base for J; bases not matched to a gene: 3. Germline V lookup: CDR1 MNHNS, CDR2 SASEGT. This CDR3 has 13 residues. Here the CDR3 reads CASLDRGSYEQYF. In DNA, the CDR3 is TGTGCCAGCTTGGACAGGGGTTCCTACGAGCAGTACTTC.

The rearrangement links TRBV19 to TRBJ1-1; D is unresolved. The CDR3 runs 11 residues. V was shortened by 9 bases and J by 7 bases, with 12 bases between the two germline ends. Germline V gene lookup returns CDR1 LNHDA and CDR2 SQIVND (reference sequence). CDR3 protein: CASYMGVEAFF. In nucleotides, the CDR3 is TGTGCCAGCTATATGGGAGTTGAAGCTTTCTTT.

The V gene is TRBV11-2, the J gene TRBJ2-5; 9 bases fit TRBD1. The CDR3 sequence is 16 residues long. Germline-derived CDR1 and CDR2 are SGHAT and FQNNGV. With 1 base clipped from V and 5 bases from J, the junction kept 8 bases outside the gene matches. The CDR3 reads CASSLAGTGTRETQYF. The CDR3 DNA sequence: TGTGCCAGCAGCTTAGCGGGGACAGGGACTCGGGAGACCCAGTACTTC.

This sequence joins TRBV5-1 and TRBJ2-7; 7 positions match TRBD1. The CDR3 sequence is 16 residues long. CDR1 SGHRS and CDR2 YFSETQ come from the germline V gene. V was pared by 0 bases and J by 2 bases, with 8 bases of the junction left unmatched. The CDR3 DNA is TGCGCCAGCAGCTTGGGTACTCTCGGGACAGCCTACGAGCAGTACTTC. Translating it yields CASSLGTLGTAYEQYF.

The gene calls are TRBV10-3 and TRBJ1-2; TRBD1 matches at 9 bases. V shed 6 bases, J shed 8 bases, and the junction held 10 bases outside the gene matches. Germline CDR1 is ENHRY and CDR2 is SYGVKD. This CDR3 contains 14 residues. CDR3 loop: CAISSQQGAGGYTF. CDR3 coding DNA: TGTGCCATCAGCTCTCAACAGGGGGCCGGAGGCTACACCTTC.

The CDR3 spells CASSYWGLPAYEQYF. DNA for the CDR3: TGTGCCAGCAGTTATTGGGGGCTACCTGCCTACGAGCAGTACTTC. This rearrangement joins TRBV6-6 to TRBJ2-7; D is possibly TRBD1 (6 bases). CDR1 is MNHNY and CDR2 is SVGAGI in the germline V gene (reference sequence). V shed 3 bases and J shed 2 bases, with 14 bases lying between them. CDR3 length: 15 residues.

The genes are TRBV19 and TRBJ1-5, with 9 bases aligning to TRBD1. Per the germline V gene, CDR1 is LNHDA and CDR2 is SQIVND (reference sequence). Trimming took 6 bases from V and 0 from J; bases not matched to a gene: 6. The CDR3 is 16 residues long. The CDR3 loop is CASSRDRANSNQPQHF. As DNA, the CDR3 is TGTGCCAGTAGCCGGGACAGGGCAAATAGCAATCAGCCCCAGCATTTT.

V is TRBV19 and J is TRBJ1-2, with 7 bases identical to TRBD1. Germline CDR1 and CDR2: LNHDA and SQIVND (reference sequence). V lost 8 bases to trimming and J lost 3 bases; unmatched junction nucleotides: 12. The CDR3 runs to 15 residues. CDR3 amino acids: CASGKGQRFDYGYTF. The CDR3 coding sequence is TGTGCCAGTGGGAAGGGACAGAGGTTCGACTATGGCTACACCTTC.